The 11 T cell receptor beta chains below all came from one sample that was sequenced in a study of T cell responses to AZD1222 COVID-19 vaccine. The assay was immunoSEQ multiplex PCR, and TCRdb's table has in-frame clones only and misses some. This sample has roughly 120,000 clones, with about 95% found just once. The source material was peripheral blood, sampled 28 days after the second AZD1222 dose. All receptors derive from an adult who received the AZD1222 COVID-19 vaccine.

The chain combines TRBV6-1 with TRBJ2-1; TRBD2 matches at 11 bases. The junction had 12 bases not matched to a gene; V was cut back by 6 bases and J by 8 bases. CDR3 length: 16 residues. CDR1 MNHNS and CDR2 SASEGT come from the germline V gene. The CDR3 sequence is CASRENSGRVRDEQFF. CDR3 nucleotide sequence: TGTGCCAGCAGGGAAAATAGCGGGAGGGTACGTGATGAGCAGTTCTTC.

CDR3 in DNA: TGTGCCAGCAGTCTGACAGGTAATGAGCAGTTCTTC. Protein sequence: CASSLTGNEQFF. V usage is TRBV6-5 and J usage is TRBJ2-1, with D perhaps matching TRBD1 (6 bases). Germline V gene data show CDR1 as MNHEY and CDR2 as SVGAGI. V lost 5 bases and J 7 bases, leaving 9 bases between the germline ends. This CDR3 is 12 amino acids long.

This clone was counted only a few times. V gene TRBV5-6 combines with J gene TRBJ1-6, with a tentative D call TRBD1 (6 bases). This CDR3 contains 14 residues. Germline V gene data show CDR1 as SGHDT and CDR2 as YYEEEE. V was trimmed by 7 bases and J by 9 bases, leaving 17 bases between them. CDR3 nucleotides: TGTGCCAGCGGATTAGGGACAAATACTTCACCCCTCCACTTT. Protein sequence: CASGLGTNTSPLHF.

The chain links TRBV14 to TRBJ2-5, with D tentatively TRBD1 (6 bases). The germline V and J ends were trimmed by 1 base and 4 bases, with 10 bases remaining between them. The CDR3 contains 14 residues. Germline CDR1 reads SGHDN; CDR2 reads FVKESK. For the CDR3, the DNA is TGTGCCAGCAGCCAAGCAGGGGTCCTAGAGACCCAGTACTTC. Its translation is CASSQAGVLETQYF.

The CDR3 is CASSIADYEQYF. The DNA for the CDR3 is TGTGCCAGTAGTATCGCAGACTACGAGCAGTACTTC. The chain carries TRBV19 and TRBJ2-7; no clear D. The CDR3 loop spans 12 amino acids. The V gene lost 3 bases and the J gene lost 3 bases, with 6 bases spanning the gap. Germline values: CDR1 LNHDA, CDR2 SQIVND (reference sequence). The variable domain in full, with the rest retrieved from reference TRBV19 and TRBJ2-7, is DGGITQSPKYLFRKEGQNVTLSCEQNLNHDAMYWYRQDPGQGLRLIYYSQIVNDFQKGDIAEGYSVSREKKESFPLTVTSAQKNPTAFYLCASSIADYEQYFGPGTRLTVT.

The rearrangement joins TRBV27 to TRBJ1-5; no firm D call. In germline, CDR1 is MNHEY, CDR2 SMNVEV (reference sequence). Trimming cost V 5 bases and J 2 bases, with 22 bases left between them. The CDR3 consists of 18 residues. CDR3 nucleotides: TGTGCCAGCAGTCGAATTTATATTGCGGAATTTGGCAATCAGCCCCAGCATTTT. This gives the protein CASSRIYIAEFGNQPQHF.

This clone has more than one count but fewer than ten. The chain uses TRBV6-2 or TRBV6-3 and TRBJ2-7, with TRBD2 matching over 9 bases. The CDR3 is 14 residues long. The trim removed 3 bases at V and 10 bases at J, leaving 10 bases unmatched. Per germline, CDR1 MNHEY and CDR2 SVGEGT. The CDR3 DNA sequence: TGTGCCAGCAGTTATCAGGCGGGAGGGCCGGGACAGTACTTC. It codes for CASSYQAGGPGQYF.

This chain uses TRBV19 with TRBJ1-5; 8 nucleotides line up with TRBD1. The trim removed 10 bases at V and 2 bases at J, leaving 19 bases unmatched. Germline V gene lookup returns CDR1 LNHDA and CDR2 SQIVND (reference sequence). CDR3 length: 18 residues. The CDR3 is CATPGVGQGGIGNQPQHF. CDR3 nucleotide sequence: TGTGCCACTCCAGGGGTCGGACAGGGAGGGATAGGCAATCAGCCCCAGCATTTT.

This clone has ten or more counts. V gene TRBV27 combines with J gene TRBJ2-7; perhaps TRBD2 as D (6 bases). This CDR3 spans 14 amino acids. Looked up from germline, CDR1 is MNHEY and CDR2 is SMNVEV (reference sequence). V lost 9 bases and J lost 3, with 18 bases in between. The CDR3 DNA reads TGTGCCAGTGCCGCGGGTAGCGGAAACTACGAGCAGTACTTC. This translates into CASAAGSGNYEQYF.

Here the CDR3 reads CASRRTRVNTEAFF. CDR3 DNA: TGTGCCAGCCGCCGCACCAGGGTGAACACTGAAGCTTTCTTT. This rearrangement joins TRBV27 to TRBJ1-1; D is perhaps TRBD1 (5 bases). V was cut by 8 bases and J by 0 bases, with 13 bases left in between. Germline CDR1 MNHEY, CDR2 SMNVEV (reference sequence). The CDR3 has 14 amino acids.

This clone was observed a single time. The chain employs TRBV4-1 and TRBJ2-3; D may be TRBD1 or TRBD2 (5 bases each). Trimming cost V 0 bases and J 0 bases, with 16 bases left between them. This CDR3 comprises 18 residues. CDR1 is MGHRA and CDR2 is YSYEKL in the germline V gene. The CDR3 DNA reads as TGCGCCAGCAGCCAAGATGCCAGAGGGGCAGGGAGCACAGATACGCAGTATTTT. Translating gives CASSQDARGAGSTDTQYF.